The 5 T cell receptor beta chains listed next were all sequenced from one sample in a study of shared clonotypes between healthy human individuals. TCRdb's copy holds only in-frame clones and misses some; the assay was immunoSEQ multiplex PCR. The sample carries roughly 500,000 clones, around 96% recorded once. What was sequenced was naive CD4+ T cells sorted from blood. Subset noted: CD45RA+ positively selected. Receptors originate from a woman in her 30s in good health.

This clone was found once. This same CDR3 is encoded by further DNA sequences in the sample. Here the CDR3 DNA reads TGTGCCAGCAGTGGTTATACGCAGTATTTT. This gives the protein CASSGYTQYF. The chain uses TRBV28 and TRBJ2-3; no definite D call. CDR3 length: 10 residues. The germline V gene encodes CDR1 MDHEN and CDR2 SYDVKM. With 5 bases removed from V and 7 bases from J, the gap between germline ends came to 4 bases.

Worth noting for this clone: Other DNA sequences in the sample encode the same CDR3. The chain employs TRBV28 and TRBJ2-3; D may match TRBD1 or TRBD2 (5 bases each). The CDR3 covers 14 residues. Deletions cut 3 bases from V and 2 bases from J, with 9 bases between. CDR1 is MDHEN, CDR2 SYDVKM, per germline. CDR3 DNA sequence: TGTGCCAGCAGTTTTTGGGGGACCACAGATACGCAGTATTTT. It yields the protein CASSFWGTTDTQYF.

The chain has TRBV18 and TRBJ2-3, with TRBD2 matching 10 bases. V shed 3 bases, J shed 6 bases, and the junction held 9 bases outside the gene matches. Germline lookup yields CDR1 KGHSH and CDR2 LQKENI. This CDR3 region has 16 residues. In DNA form, the CDR3 reads TGTGCCAGCTCACCGCTGACTAGCGGGCACCGGGATACGCAGTATTTT. Amino acids: CASSPLTSGHRDTQYF.

As to this clone: Other DNA sequences in the sample encode the same CDR3. The rearrangement links TRBV7-2 to TRBJ2-7, with D unclear. The CDR3 has 15 amino acids. V lost 1 base and J 0 bases, leaving 10 bases between the germline ends. Germline lookup yields CDR1 SGHTA and CDR2 FQGNSA. CDR3: CASSLGQVSSYEQYF. The CDR3 DNA follows: TGTGCCAGCAGCTTAGGTCAGGTCAGCTCCTACGAGCAGTACTTC.

The sample holds one count of this clone. J is TRBJ2-7 and V is TRBV7-2; D remains ambiguous. V gave up 5 bases and J gave up 0 bases, with 17 bases separating them. The CDR3 extends over 16 amino acids. Germline V gene lookup returns CDR1 SGHTA and CDR2 FQGNSA. CDR3 residues: CASSTPRATISYEQYF. The DNA for the CDR3 is TGTGCCAGCAGCACTCCCCGGGCGACGATCTCCTACGAGCAGTACTTC.